These 28 T cell receptor beta chains came from one sample sequenced in a study of T cell responses to AZD1222 COVID-19 vaccine (dated by TCRdb to the early 2020s). Reading the label with the study, this specimen's time point is: about 28 days (+/-7) after the second vaccine dose. Library preparation employed the immunoSEQ multiplex PCR assay. TCRdb mirrors the immuneACCESS table, restricted to in-frame sequences. Some clones are absent from its copies; in checked studies, under half trace to an unresolved V gene, and the reason for the others is unknown. In this sample the table shows 120,000 to 150,000 clones, roughly 86% of which occur a single time. Approximately 5% of the sample is taken by the ten largest. This sample comprised peripheral blood, obtained 28 days after the second AZD1222 dose. The receptors shown here come from an adult who received the AZD1222 COVID-19 vaccine.

This sequence joins TRBV28 and TRBJ1-5; no firm D call. The CDR3 contains 15 residues. Germline V gene data show CDR1 as MDHEN and CDR2 as SYDVKM. V was trimmed by 3 bases and J by 11 bases, leaving 20 bases between them. The CDR3 region is CASSLLPDGRAAQHF. The CDR3 DNA reads TGTGCCAGCAGTTTGTTGCCTGACGGGCGGGCGGCCCAGCATTTT. The whole variable domain, remainder taken from reference TRBV28 and TRBJ1-5, is DVKVTQSSRYLVKRTGEKVFLECVQDMDHENMFWYRQDPGLGLRLIYFSYDVKMKEKGDIPEGYSVSREKKERFSLILESASTNQTSMYLCASSLLPDGRAAQHFGDGTRLSIL.

In its sample, this clone was seen once. The V call is TRBV18, the J call TRBJ2-1, with TRBD2 identical over 9 bases. Germline loops: CDR1 KGHSH, CDR2 LQKENI. The CDR3 spans 15 residues. J lost 4 bases, V lost 4 bases, and 5 bases had no gene match. Here the CDR3 reads CASSQTSGQYNEQFF. The DNA of the CDR3 is TGTGCCAGCTCACAAACTAGCGGGCAATACAATGAGCAGTTCTTC.

The chain has TRBV3-1 (or the pseudogene TRBV3-2) and TRBJ1-1, with TRBD1 identical over 11 bases. Germline V lookup: CDR1 LGHDT, CDR2 YNNKEL (reference sequence). The V gene end was trimmed by 4 bases and the J gene end by 1 base; junction bases not matched to a gene: 5. The CDR3 runs 16 residues. The CDR3 is CASSPGQGGGNTEAFF. CDR3 in DNA: TGTGCCAGCAGCCCGGGACAGGGGGGAGGGAACACTGAAGCTTTCTTT.

V and J are TRBV2 and TRBJ1-4; 9 bases map to TRBD1. Germline V gives CDR1 SNHLY, CDR2 FYNNEI. The CDR3 has 15 residues. The trim removed 6 bases at V and 8 bases at J, leaving 10 bases unmatched. The CDR3 protein is CASRSGDRVKEKLFF. The CDR3 DNA reads TGTGCCAGCAGGTCCGGGGACAGGGTGAAGGAAAAACTGTTTTTT.

This clone appeared a few times. The V gene is TRBV19, the J gene TRBJ1-6, with 8 bases matching TRBD1. The germline V gene encodes CDR1 LNHDA and CDR2 SQIVND (reference sequence). The CDR3 consists of 15 residues. V trimming: 11 bases; J trimming: 10 bases; junction bases outside the gene matches: 16. The CDR3 protein is CASTQGANILSPLHF. Here the CDR3 DNA reads TGTGCCTCGACCCAGGGGGCGAATATCTTGTCACCCCTCCACTTT.

The CDR3 here is CASRGQQNTEAFF. DNA of the CDR3: TGTGCCAGCAGGGGACAGCAGAACACTGAAGCTTTCTTT. J is TRBJ1-1 and V is TRBV6-5, with TRBD1 matching over 7 bases. Germline V gene sequence: CDR1 MNHEY, CDR2 SVGAGI. Trimming removed 6 bases from V and 1 base from J; junction bases left unmatched: 2. The CDR3 length is 13 residues.

In this sample, this clone turned up once. The gene calls are TRBV5-1 and TRBJ2-5; D unclear. The CDR3 sequence is 14 residues long. V shed 4 bases and J shed 3 bases, with 13 bases lying between them. Germline lookup yields CDR1 SGHRS and CDR2 YFSETQ. The CDR3 nucleotides are TGCGCCAGCAGCACTAACCCACCGAAAGAGACCCAGTACTTC. It is translated as CASSTNPPKETQYF.

The chain links TRBV18 to TRBJ2-2; no clear D. Between the trimmed V and J ends, which lost 6 bases and 7 bases, there was a span of 15 bases. CDR3 length equals 14 residues. Germline values: CDR1 KGHSH, CDR2 LQKENI. The CDR3 protein is CASSPGLKGGELFF. CDR3 coding DNA: TGTGCCAGCTCCCCCGGGCTGAAGGGCGGGGAGCTGTTTTTT. Supplemented by reference TRBV18 and TRBJ2-2, the full variable domain reads NAGVMQNPRHLVRRRGQEARLRCSPMKGHSHVYWYRQLPEEGLKFMVYLQKENIIDESGMPKERFSAEFPKEGPSILRIQQVVRGDSAAYFCASSPGLKGGELFFGEGSRLTVL.

This chain links TRBV3-1 (or the pseudogene TRBV3-2) with TRBJ1-1; 7 bases agree with TRBD1. From germline, CDR1 is LGHDT and CDR2 YNNKEL (reference sequence). The CDR3 is 16 amino acids. J was trimmed by 5 bases and V by 4 bases; bases with no gene match: 13. In DNA, the CDR3 is TGTGCCAGCAGCCCCCGACAGGGCCGTCAGGGGACTGAAGCTTTCTTT. Protein sequence: CASSPRQGRQGTEAFF.

The rearrangement links TRBV6-4 to TRBJ2-7; 13 positions agree with TRBD2. The CDR3 has 14 amino acids. Germline trimming cut 6 bases from V and 3 bases from J; bases unmatched to any gene: 2. Germline V lookup: CDR1 MRHNA, CDR2 SNTAGT. CDR3 sequence reads: CASSRTSGSYEQYF. The CDR3 DNA is TGTGCCAGCAGCCGGACTAGCGGGAGCTACGAGCAGTACTTC.

The chain has TRBV2 and TRBJ2-2; 8 bases fit TRBD2. Per germline, CDR1 SNHLY and CDR2 FYNNEI. V shed 9 bases, J shed 6 bases, and the junction held 6 bases outside the gene matches. This CDR3 contains 13 residues. CDR3 coding DNA: TGTGCCAGGAGAAGACTAGCGCCCGGGGAGCTGTTTTTT. Protein product: CARRRLAPGELFF.

V and J are TRBV6-1 and TRBJ2-7; 7 positions match TRBD1. The CDR3 totals 19 residues. Germline-derived CDR1 and CDR2 are MNHNS and SASEGT. V dropped 1 base and J dropped 2; count of bases not matched to a gene: 17. CDR3 protein: CASSEGQGAYYLAPYEQYF. In nucleotides, the CDR3 is TGTGCCAGCAGTGAAGGACAGGGAGCGTACTATTTAGCGCCCTACGAGCAGTACTTC.

The genes are TRBV6-5 and TRBJ2-3; a weak D match, TRBD2 (6 bases). V was cut by 4 bases and J by 3 bases, with 17 bases left in between. This CDR3 spans 16 amino acids. Germline CDR1 MNHEY, CDR2 SVGAGI. The CDR3 loop reads CASSFSGTFPTDTQYF. The CDR3 region has the DNA TGTGCCAGCAGTTTCTCTGGGACTTTTCCGACAGATACGCAGTATTTT.

This CDR3 is CASSLGAGDSSYNSPLHF. For the CDR3, the DNA is TGCGCCAGCAGCTTGGGGGCGGGCGACAGCTCCTATAATTCACCCCTCCACTTT. V usage is TRBV5-1 and J usage is TRBJ1-6, with D possibly being TRBD1 (5 bases). Per the germline V gene, CDR1 is SGHRS and CDR2 is YFSETQ. The V and J ends lost 0 bases and 0 bases respectively, with 13 bases between them. The CDR3 consists of 18 residues.

The chain is built from TRBV3-1 (or the pseudogene TRBV3-2) and TRBJ1-4; TRBD1 is a possible D gene (5 bases). Germline CDR1 is LGHDT and CDR2 is YNNKEL (reference sequence). The V end was cut by 1 base, the J end by 4 bases, with 7 bases between. The CDR3 has 14 residues. The CDR3 DNA is TGTGCCAGCAGCCAAGGACAGCATAATGAAAAACTGTTTTTT. Its protein product is CASSQGQHNEKLFF.

This clone appeared a single time. In DNA form, the CDR3 reads TGTGCCAGCCGAACGACAGGGGAAGGAGGCTACACCTTC. Translating it yields CASRTTGEGGYTF. The chain is built from TRBV12-3 or TRBV12-4 and TRBJ1-2; 8 positions match TRBD1. The CDR3 is 13 amino acids. Trimming cost V 8 bases and J 8 bases; bases outside gene matches: 10.

The V call is TRBV4-1, the J call TRBJ2-5; D gene unclear. Deletions cut 4 bases from V and 5 bases from J, with 11 bases between. Germline V lookup: CDR1 MGHRA, CDR2 YSYEKL. The length of the CDR3 is 13 residues. The CDR3 DNA follows: TGCGCCAGCAGCCTTCTGTATGGGGAGACCCAGTACTTC. Its protein is CASSLLYGETQYF.

This clone was found a few times. J is TRBJ1-1 and V is TRBV4-2; D is uncertain. Between the trimmed V and J ends, which lost 1 base and 6 bases, there was a span of 9 bases. Germline V lookup: CDR1 LGHNA, CDR2 YNFKEQ. The CDR3 is made up of 13 amino acids. The CDR3 loop reads CASSQAGAAEAFF. The CDR3 nucleotides read TGTGCCAGCAGCCAAGCGGGTGCTGCTGAAGCTTTCTTT.

The chain employs TRBV18 and TRBJ2-1; 15 bases are a match to TRBD2. V shed 0 bases and J 7 bases; nucleotides not matched to a gene: 1. CDR1 KGHSH and CDR2 LQKENI come from the germline V gene. The CDR3 sequence is 16 residues long. The DNA for the CDR3 is TGTGCCAGCTCACCACCTGGGACTAGCGGGAGGAATGAGCAGTTCTTC. Residues: CASSPPGTSGRNEQFF.

This chain links TRBV3-1 (or the pseudogene TRBV3-2) with TRBJ1-6; the D gene is possibly TRBD1 (6 bases). The V and J ends lost 0 bases and 10 bases respectively, with 13 bases between them. CDR3 length: 15 amino acids. Per the germline V gene, CDR1 is LGHDT and CDR2 is YNNKEL (reference sequence). CDR3 in amino acids: CASSQEQGVRSPLHF. CDR3 sequence (DNA): TGTGCCAGCAGCCAAGAACAGGGAGTACGGTCACCCCTCCACTTT.

This chain joins TRBV3-1 (or the pseudogene TRBV3-2) and TRBJ2-5; 14 positions match TRBD2. This CDR3 comprises 12 residues. Germline lookup yields CDR1 LGHDT and CDR2 YNNKEL (reference sequence). J gave up 12 bases and V 4 bases, and 1 base lay outside the gene matches. The CDR3 loop reads CASSPGLAGEYF. The CDR3 nucleotides read TGTGCCAGCAGCCCGGGACTAGCGGGGGAGTACTTC.

The chain employs TRBV7-9 and TRBJ2-5; weak D call: TRBD2 (6 bases). The germline V gene has CDR1 SEHNR and CDR2 FQNEAQ (reference sequence). V lost 8 bases and J 5 bases, leaving 12 bases between the germline ends. This CDR3 contains 12 residues. DNA of the CDR3: TGTGCCAGCGGCCCGGGGAGGGAGACCCAGTACTTC. Protein product: CASGPGRETQYF.

The chain combines TRBV11-2 with TRBJ2-7; D is perhaps TRBD1 or TRBD2 (6 bases each). CDR1 is SGHAT, CDR2 FQNNGV, per germline. Trimming left V 8 bases short and J 2 bases short, with 16 bases between. The CDR3 contains 14 residues. The CDR3 coding sequence is TGTGCCAGCCAAGAGGGGGGCTTAGCCTACGAGCAGTACTTC. Translation gives CASQEGGLAYEQYF.

This clone was detected a few times. The CDR3 region has the DNA TGTGCCAGCAGCTTCGACATCTCAGTCAATGAGCAGTTCTTC. Translation gives CASSFDISVNEQFF. The chain recombines TRBV6-5 with TRBJ2-1; D gene unclear. Germline CDR1 and CDR2: MNHEY and SVGAGI. This CDR3 is 14 amino acids long. V was cut by 6 bases and J by 6 bases, with 15 bases left in between.

V gene TRBV6-5 combines with J gene TRBJ2-5; 7 positions match TRBD2. Germline V CDR1 and CDR2: MNHEY, SVGAGI. V dropped 0 bases and J dropped 5; count of bases not matched to a gene: 9. This CDR3 has 16 amino acids. The CDR3 nucleotides read TGTGCCAGCAGTTACTCGAAAACCGGGGGAGGGGAGACCCAGTACTTC. Residues: CASSYSKTGGGETQYF.

Written as DNA, the CDR3 is TGTGCCACCAGTGACACCGGGACTAGCGCCCCCAATGAGCAGTTCTTC. This codes for CATSDTGTSAPNEQFF. The genes are TRBV24-1 and TRBJ2-1; 10 bases align to TRBD2. Germline V CDR1 and CDR2: KGHDR, SFDVKD. The CDR3 has 16 residues. V was pared by 4 bases and J by 6 bases, with 8 bases of the junction left unmatched.

About this clone itself: Sequence at one end of the junction differs from germline and may be a read error. J is TRBJ1-3 and V is TRBV19, with D possibly matching TRBD1 (5 bases). The CDR3 consists of 14 residues. Germline V lookup: CDR1 LNHDA, CDR2 SQIVND (reference sequence). The CDR3 region has the DNA TGTGCCAGCAGTACCGGGCTCCGAGGGGACACCATATATTTT. It translates to CASSTGLRGDTIYF.

The V call is TRBV30, the J call TRBJ1-2, with TRBD1 matching over 7 bases. Trimming at V came to 6 bases and at J to 1 base, leaving 8 bases not matched to a gene. CDR3 length: 14 residues. Germline loops: CDR1 GTSNPN, CDR2 SVGIG (reference sequence). The CDR3 here is CACLRGQVNYGYTF. The CDR3, as DNA: TGTGCCTGCCTCAGAGGACAGGTTAACTATGGCTACACCTTC.